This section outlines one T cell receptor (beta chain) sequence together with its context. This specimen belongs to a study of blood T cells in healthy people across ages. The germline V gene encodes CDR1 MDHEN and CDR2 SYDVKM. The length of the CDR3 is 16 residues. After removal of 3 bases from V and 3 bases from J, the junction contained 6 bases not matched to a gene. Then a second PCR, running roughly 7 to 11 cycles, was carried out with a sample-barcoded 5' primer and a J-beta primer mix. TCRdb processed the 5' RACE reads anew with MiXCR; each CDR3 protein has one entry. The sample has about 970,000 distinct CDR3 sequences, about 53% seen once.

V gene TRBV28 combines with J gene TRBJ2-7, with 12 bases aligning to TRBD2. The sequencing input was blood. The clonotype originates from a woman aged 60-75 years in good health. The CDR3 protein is CASSFPTSGGNYEQYF. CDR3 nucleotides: TGTGCCAGCAGTTTTCCCACTAGCGGGGGGAACTACGAGCAGTACTTC.